This TCR beta chain was captured in a study of cytomegalovirus exposure and HLA in healthy donors. Study results and limitations: Investigators reported about 160 TCR beta chains as tied to cytomegalovirus. Most likely, a cluster of highly shared sequence variants arose as a sequencing artifact. TCR beta sequences reportedly predicted most subjects' HLA-A and HLA-B alleles accurately.

As for this clone: Its matching antigen is unknown. Its ends do not fully match the called genes, so a read error is possible.

Primers included in the PCR were 60 Vbeta and 13 Jbeta primers. Only in-frame clones appear in the TCRdb table, and some are missing; sequencing was by immunoSEQ multiplex PCR. The sample carries about 200,000 clones, almost 80% recorded once. The sequencing sample was made of PBMCs. The sequence was obtained from a male donor in good health and CMV-seronegative.

CDR3 residues: CSSSLVTGSYEQYF. CDR3 coding DNA: TGTTCCAGCAGCTTAGTTACCGGTTCCTACGAGCAGTACTTC. The chain recombines TRBV7-9 with TRBJ2-7, with D uncertain. The CDR3 spans 14 residues. Germline V gene lookup returns CDR1 SEHNR and CDR2 FQNEAQ (reference sequence).